The sequence of this T cell receptor (beta chain) was determined in a study of T cells in Graves' hyperthyroidism and ophthalmopathy. Stable Graves' hyperthyroidism meant no ophthalmopathy progression within 18 months. Amplification of TCR beta CDR3 regions used RNA as the template. An initial round of RT-PCR targeting the TCR CDR3 relied on the HTBI primer set. TCRdb reprocessed the multiplex PCR reads via MiXCR and lists one record per CDR3 protein. The table records 340,000 or so distinct CDR3 sequences, 21% of them present only once. Unmatched junction bases numbered 1, after V lost 3 bases and J lost 0 bases. CDR1 is DFQATT, CDR2 SNEGSKA, per germline (reference sequence). CDR3 size: 14 residues. This clonotype was seen only a few times.

The sample comprised blood. This chain uses TRBV20-1 with TRBJ2-1; 8 positions match TRBD1. The TCR was taken from a woman between 45 and 60 years old with Graves' hyperthyroidism. Written as DNA, the CDR3 is TGCAGTGCTAGGGACAGGGTCTCCTACAATGAGCAGTTCTTC. As protein: CSARDRVSYNEQFF.